The entry that follows covers one T cell receptor beta chain sequence. The antigen it recognizes is unknown. Base qualities are not at hand, and no much larger clone is one base apart. TCRbeta CDR3 regions were amplified from genomic DNA by means of the immunoSEQ Assay, a bias-controlled multiplex PCR. As for the original processing: The number of nucleated cells in each sample was estimated by amplification of reference gene primers within the assay. Sequence reads were collapsed and filtered to measure the absolute abundance of every unique TCRbeta CDR3 rearrangement. Productive Simpson clonality was computed per sample as the square root of Simpson's diversity index over productive rearrangements. The clones in this table, taken by TCRdb from immuneACCESS, are in-frame only. Not every clone is retained; where verified, under half of the shortfall comes from an unresolved V gene, and the cause of the rest is unknown. For V, J and clone size, that table is used; D and trimming come from the DNA. This sample comprises around 100,000 clones, 88% of them detected only once. Together, the top ten hold 6.5% of the sample.

This sample was taken from a study of blood T cell repertoires in COVID-19 (dated by TCRdb to 2018 to 2021). Study-level background: Samples from collaborators originated in the United States, Italy and Spain and spanned both the acute and convalescent phases of COVID-19. The samples were drawn from the first 160 participants of the ongoing ImmuneRACE study and from 950 to 1,500 subjects provided by 6 global collaborators. HLA class I and class II types, where available, came from metadata supplied by the sample provider rather than from assay-based typing. Subjects who had been exposed to COVID-19, were actively infected with it, or had recovered from it provided the deeply sampled blood TCRbeta repertoires that made up the dataset. A freely available public database, intended as a resource for researchers studying the immune response to SARS-CoV-2, is where the repertoires were released. The prospective study material was composed of cDNA or gDNA derived from T cells, B-cell-depleted T cells, or PBMCs. A de-identified subject ID, COVID-19 status, age in years and sex were almost always included in the sample metadata.

A distance of 9 bases separates the germline ends of V and J, which lose 7 bases and 0 bases respectively. The CDR3 numbers 14 residues from cysteine through phenylalanine. Only the CDR3 part of the read is kept: 42 bases, read in frame from the first base. CDR1 and CDR2, per the germline V gene, are MDHEN and SYDVKM. Study-wide findings and limitations: How much clinical and demographic metadata was included differed by source and by participant, and the metadata was provided uncurated.

Whole blood was collected in K2EDTA tubes by collaborating institutions according to the institutions' own protocols. Collaborator samples were shipped for TCRbeta analysis as frozen whole blood, isolated PBMCs, or DNA extracted from either sample type. The TCR comes from a woman aged 60 to 75 with acute or convalescent COVID-19. The rearrangement joined TRBV28 to TRBJ1-4; the D gene is unclear. The sample was peripheral blood. The CDR3 loop reads CASKKRATNEKLFF. The bases are TGTGCCAGCAAAAAGCGTGCAACTAATGAAAAACTGTTTTTT.